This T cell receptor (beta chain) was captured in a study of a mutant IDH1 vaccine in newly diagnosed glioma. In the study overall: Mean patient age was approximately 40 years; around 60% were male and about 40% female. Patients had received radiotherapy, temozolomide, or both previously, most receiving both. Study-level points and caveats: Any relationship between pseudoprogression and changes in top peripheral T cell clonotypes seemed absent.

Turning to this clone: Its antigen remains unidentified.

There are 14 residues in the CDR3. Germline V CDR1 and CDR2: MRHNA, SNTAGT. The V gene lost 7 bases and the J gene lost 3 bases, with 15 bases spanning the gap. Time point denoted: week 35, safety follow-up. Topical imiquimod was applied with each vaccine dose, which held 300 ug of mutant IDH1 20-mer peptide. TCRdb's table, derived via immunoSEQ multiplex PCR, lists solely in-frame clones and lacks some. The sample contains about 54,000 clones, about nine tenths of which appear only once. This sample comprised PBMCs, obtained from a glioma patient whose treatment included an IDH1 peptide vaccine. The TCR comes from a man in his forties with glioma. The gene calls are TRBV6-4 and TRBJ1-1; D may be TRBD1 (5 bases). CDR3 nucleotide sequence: TGTGCCAGCAAGAAGCATCTCAGGGACACTGAAGCTTTCTTT. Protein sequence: CASKKHLRDTEAFF.